Below, one TCR beta chain is given with its context. What it recognizes is unknown. This entry belongs to a study of T cell responses to AZD1222 COVID-19 vaccine. Notes on the study in general: Two AZD1222 doses significantly raised spike-specific TCR breadth and depth over controls.

TCRdb's copy holds only in-frame clones and misses some; the assay was immunoSEQ multiplex PCR. The sample shows about 180,000 clones, under 95% of them seen only once. V dropped 1 base and J dropped 12 bases, with 15 bases sitting between them. The CDR3 sequence is 13 residues long. Germline CDR1 MGHRA, CDR2 YSYEKL. J is TRBJ1-1 and V is TRBV4-1; the D is unclear. This TCR came from an adult who received the AZD1222 COVID-19 vaccine. The source was peripheral blood, collected 28 days after the second AZD1222 dose. CDR3 sequence: CASSQVSFRTPFF. CDR3 in DNA: TGCGCCAGCAGCCAAGTCTCGTTCAGAACCCCTTTCTTT.